The next 11 T cell receptor beta chains were all read from a single sample in a study of cytomegalovirus exposure and HLA in healthy donors. PCR employed 60 Vbeta and 13 Jbeta primers. Repertoires were generated with immunoSEQ multiplex PCR, while TCRdb's copy carries only in-frame clones and drops some. Seen here are about 89,000 clones, less than 80% observed once, and the top ten hold about 1.4%. The sequenced sample was PBMCs. Receptor source: a male donor in good health and CMV-seronegative.

This clone was seen only a few times. The CDR3 protein is CASSQDIAGGGEQYF. CDR3 DNA: TGCGCCAGCAGCCAAGATATAGCGGGAGGGGGCGAGCAGTACTTC. The J gene is TRBJ2-5, the V gene TRBV4-3; 11 bases are a match to TRBD2. The last part of the DNA fits TRBJ2-7 better; the J call may be wrong. The CDR3 spans 15 residues. The germline CDR1 and CDR2 sequences are LGHNA and YSLEER.

This chain connects TRBV4-3 to TRBJ1-5; a possible D gene is TRBD1 (6 bases). Germline lookup yields CDR1 LGHNA and CDR2 YSLEER. This CDR3 spans 19 amino acids. V lost 0 bases and J lost 4, with 22 bases in between. The DNA of the CDR3 is TGCGCCAGCAGCCAAGATTGGTTGCAGGGGCTTGAGGGTAATCAGCCCCAGCATTTT. Translation gives CASSQDWLQGLEGNQPQHF.

This clone was counted a few times. The chain couples TRBV7-9 to TRBJ1-5; 7 bases match TRBD1. This CDR3 is built from 15 residues. Germline lookup yields CDR1 SEHNR and CDR2 FQNEAQ (reference sequence). Trimming cost V 5 bases and J 6 bases; bases outside gene matches: 10. CDR3 nucleotides: TGTGCCAGCAGCCCGACCGGGACAGCGATTCAGCCCCAGCATTTT. It codes for CASSPTGTAIQPQHF.

With regard to this clone: At one end the junction does not follow the germline gene, possibly because of a read error. The chain employs TRBV28 and TRBJ1-3; the match to TRBD1 covers 8 bases. The CDR3 has 15 amino acids. Germline CDR1 MDHEN, CDR2 SYDVKM. This CDR3 reads CASSLPIDRGSTIYF. CDR3 bases: TGTGCCAGCAGTCTCCCGATAGACAGGGGAAGCACCATATATTTT. Combining the CDR3 with reference TRBV28 and TRBJ1-3 gives the whole variable domain DVKVTQSSRYLVKRTGEKVFLECVQDMDHENMFWYRQDPGLGLRLIYFSYDVKMKEKGDIPEGYSVSREKKERFSLILESASTNQTSMYLCASSLPIDRGSTIYFGEGSWLTVV.

J is TRBJ2-7 and V is TRBV27, with TRBD1 identical over 7 bases. Germline trimming cut 8 bases from V and 4 bases from J; bases unmatched to any gene: 14. This CDR3 comprises 15 residues. Looked up from germline, CDR1 is MNHEY and CDR2 is SMNVEV (reference sequence). The CDR3 loop is CASAIGTERGYEQYF. In DNA form, the CDR3 reads TGTGCCAGCGCGATTGGGACAGAAAGGGGTTACGAGCAGTACTTC.

V gene TRBV6-5 combines with J gene TRBJ2-7; 7 positions agree with TRBD1. The length of the CDR3 is 15 residues. Germline V CDR1 and CDR2: MNHEY, SVGAGI. After removal of 4 bases from V and 6 bases from J, the junction contained 12 bases not matched to a gene. The DNA for the CDR3 is TGTGCCAGCAGTTCCTTCGGGCAGGGGGTCTCCGAGCAGTACTTC. This encodes CASSSFGQGVSEQYF.

The rearrangement joins TRBV28 to TRBJ1-1; the D gene is possibly TRBD1 (6 bases). V gave up 5 bases and J gave up 1 base, with 14 bases separating them. CDR1 MDHEN and CDR2 SYDVKM come from the germline V gene. The CDR3 is 15 amino acids. The CDR3 coding sequence is TGTGCCAGCAGTGGGGGCGGGGGGGAGAACACTGAAGCTTTCTTT. Its protein is CASSGGGGENTEAFF.

CDR3 residues: CASSQDLGSRQGAFAGELFF. The CDR3 region has the DNA TGCGCCAGCAGCCAAGATCTGGGAAGTCGACAGGGGGCTTTCGCCGGGGAGCTGTTTTTT. The chain uses TRBV4-3 and TRBJ2-2; TRBD1 matches 10 bases. CDR1 LGHNA and CDR2 YSLEER come from the germline V gene. V lost 0 bases, J lost 6 bases, and 16 bases stayed unmatched. This CDR3 contains 20 residues.

The V and J genes are TRBV5-1 and TRBJ2-5; TRBD1 matches 7 bases. Germline CDR1 is SGHRS and CDR2 is YFSETQ. The CDR3 loop spans 14 amino acids. V was pared by 4 bases and J by 3 bases, with 6 bases of the junction left unmatched. In DNA form, the CDR3 reads TGCGCCAGCAGCCGTGACAGGGAAAAAGAGACCCAGTACTTC. As protein: CASSRDREKETQYF.

V usage is TRBV10-3 and J usage is TRBJ2-7; a possible D gene is TRBD1 (5 bases). V lost 7 bases and J 3 bases, leaving 13 bases between the germline ends. The CDR3 contains 13 residues. CDR1 and CDR2 from the germline V gene are ENHRY and SYGVKD. CDR3 in DNA: TGTGCCATCAAGGCAGGGCCCAACTACGAGCAGTACTTC. Protein: CAIKAGPNYEQYF.

This clone has just one count. The chain recombines TRBV4-1 with TRBJ2-3; 7 nucleotides line up with TRBD2. This CDR3 spans 15 amino acids. Germline CDR1 is MGHRA and CDR2 is YSYEKL. J gave up 1 base and V 4 bases, and 5 bases lay outside the gene matches. The CDR3 coding sequence is TGCGCCAGCAGCCTGTTAAGCGGGGGCACAGATACGCAGTATTTT. As protein: CASSLLSGGTDTQYF.